Listed here are 17 T cell receptor beta chains from one sample, sequenced in a study of breast tumors, draining lymph nodes, adjacent tissues. MiXCR, run by TCRdb on the multiplex PCR reads, gives a single entry per CDR3 protein. The sample contains fewer than 140,000 distinct CDR3 sequences, about 29% of which appear only once. Samples came from axillary lymph nodes draining the breast cancer. The sequencing sample was made of axillary lymph node tissue. These receptors were collected from a female donor with breast cancer. Some clones in this sample may be carry-over from other donors' samples.

The rearrangement joins TRBV5-5 to TRBJ2-7; the D is unclear. Germline lookup yields CDR1 SGHKS and CDR2 YYEKEE (reference sequence). CDR3 length equals 13 residues. V was pared by 0 bases and J by 3 bases, with 7 bases between. CDR3 in amino acids: CASSLAWDYEQYF. The CDR3 nucleotides read TGTGCCAGCAGCTTGGCCTGGGACTACGAGCAGTACTTC.

This rearrangement joins TRBV29-1 to TRBJ2-1; 11 bases map to TRBD2. This CDR3 has 14 amino acids. In germline, CDR1 is SQVTM, CDR2 ANQGSEA. V shed 3 bases, J shed 15 bases, and the junction held 13 bases outside the gene matches. The CDR3: CSVDLGLAGGRRFF. CDR3 sequence (DNA): TGCAGCGTTGACCTTGGACTAGCGGGTGGTCGTCGGTTCTTC.

This clonotype was counted many times. The gene calls are TRBV7-2 and TRBJ2-4; TRBD2 agrees at 14 bases. Germline lookup yields CDR1 SGHTA and CDR2 FQGNSA. The V and J ends lost 5 bases and 1 base, in that order; junction bases with no gene match: 4. The CDR3 covers 17 residues. CDR3 loop: CASSPRTSGGAKNIQYF. The CDR3 region has the DNA TGTGCCAGCAGCCCCAGGACTAGCGGGGGGGCCAAAAACATTCAGTACTTC.

The chain links TRBV10-2 to TRBJ1-6; tentative D call: TRBD1 (6 bases). Germline V gene sequence: CDR1 WSHSY, CDR2 SAAADI. The CDR3 totals 13 residues. V gave up 4 bases and J gave up 10 bases, with 11 bases separating them. The CDR3 loop is CASSGTEGSPLHF. CDR3 nucleotides: TGCGCCAGCAGTGGGACAGAAGGGTCACCCCTCCACTTT.

This clonotype was seen repeatedly, ten times or more. With a much larger clone just one base away, this may be a read error. The chain recombines TRBV7-9 with TRBJ2-5; 9 bases align to TRBD2. The CDR3 contains 15 residues. Germline V lookup: CDR1 SEHNR, CDR2 FQNEAQ (reference sequence). The CDR3 is CASSLARGGEETQHF. The CDR3 region has the DNA TGTGCCAGCAGCTTAGCGCGGGGGGGAGAAGAGACCCAGCACTTC.

On this clonotype itself: A clone one base away is much larger, so this may be a read error. The CDR3 nucleotides are TGCAGTGCTATCTACAGGGGACGGGCAGCTACGCAGTATTTT. Protein: CSAIYRGRAATQYF. The genes are TRBV20-1 and TRBJ2-3; 7 bases align to TRBD1. The CDR3 spans 14 residues. Trimming took 4 bases from V and 8 from J; bases not matched to a gene: 12. Per germline, CDR1 DFQATT and CDR2 SNEGSKA (reference sequence).

V gene TRBV9 combines with J gene TRBJ1-3; D ambiguous. Trimming took off 1 base at V and 7 bases at J, with 12 bases between the two ends. The germline V gene encodes CDR1 SGDLS and CDR2 YYNGEE. The CDR3 length is 14 residues. The CDR3 DNA reads TGTGCCAGCAGCGTACCGGGCAGATATAACACCATATATTTT. It encodes CASSVPGRYNTIYF.

This clonotype was seen many times. The V and J genes are TRBV12-3 or TRBV12-4 and TRBJ1-1; 8 bases are a match to TRBD1. After removal of 9 bases from V and 4 bases from J, the junction contained 7 bases not matched to a gene. The CDR3 runs 13 residues. CDR3 bases: TGTGCCAGTTGCAGGGGGCGTTCCACTGAAGCTTTCTTT. Its translation: CASCRGRSTEAFF.

In its sample, this clonotype was seen many times. The chain carries TRBV28 and TRBJ2-5, with D perhaps TRBD1 (6 bases). The germline CDR1 and CDR2 sequences are MDHEN and SYDVKM. V lost 7 bases and J lost 5, with 23 bases in between. The CDR3 runs 16 residues. This chain's CDR3 is CASIRFRDIPRETQYF. Here the CDR3 DNA reads TGTGCCAGCATCCGCTTCCGGGACATACCTAGGGAGACCCAGTACTTC.

This clonotype appeared a few times. This chain uses TRBV6-5 with TRBJ2-1; D possibly uses TRBD1 or TRBD2 (5 bases each). Germline V gene sequence: CDR1 MNHEY, CDR2 SVGAGI. The CDR3 covers 14 residues. V was shortened by 5 bases and J by 1 base, with 9 bases between the two germline ends. The CDR3 bases are TGTGCCAGCAGTCACGAGGGGTCCTACAATGAGCAGTTCTTC. Translating gives CASSHEGSYNEQFF.

In its sample, this clonotype was seen once. Just one base apart from a much larger clone, this may be a read error. This chain links TRBV4-1 with TRBJ2-5; TRBD2 agrees at 7 bases. The germline CDR1 and CDR2 sequences are MGHRA and YSYEKL. This CDR3 region has 16 residues. CDR3 protein: CASSRRWRERGEAQYF. CDR3 DNA sequence: TGCGCCAGCAGCCGCCGTTGGCGGGAGAGAGGAGAGGCCCAGTACTTC.

This chain connects TRBV12-5 to TRBJ1-1; D is unresolved. The V end was cut by 4 bases, the J end by 5 bases, with 17 bases between. The length of the CDR3 is 15 residues. CDR1 is LGHNT and CDR2 is FRNRAP in the germline V gene. DNA for the CDR3: TGTGCTAGTGGTTCGGGCCCAATGGGAGTTACTGAAGCTTTCTTT. Translated, it gives CASGSGPMGVTEAFF.

The gene calls are TRBV7-3 and TRBJ2-1; no clear D. Trimming stripped 6 bases from V and 10 bases from J, with 22 bases between. The CDR3 consists of 15 residues. Germline loops: CDR1 SGHTA, CDR2 FQGTGA. This chain's CDR3 is CASSEAGGAYTEQFF. DNA of the CDR3: TGTGCCAGCAGTGAAGCCGGCGGAGCATACACCGAGCAGTTCTTC. The complete variable domain, with remaining parts taken from reference TRBV7-3 and TRBJ2-1, reads GAGVSQTPSNKVTEKGKYVELRCDPISGHTALYWYRQSLGQGPEFLIYFQGTGAADDSGLPNDRFFAVRPEGSVSTLKIQRTERGDSAVYLCASSEAGGAYTEQFFGPGTRLTVL.

On this clonotype itself: A much larger clonotype is one base distant, so this may be a read error. This CDR3 fails to terminate in the conserved phenylalanine or tryptophan, so it likely reflects a read error. The chain recombines TRBV28 with TRBJ1-5; tentative D call: TRBD1 (5 bases). The CDR3 covers 16 residues. Germline V gene sequence: CDR1 MDHEN, CDR2 SYDVKM. V was clipped by 6 bases and J by 3 bases, with 18 bases between them. CDR3 sequence reads: CASRPSREGLNQPQHL. CDR3 nucleotides: TGTGCCAGCAGACCATCACGGGAGGGACTCAATCAGCCCCAGCATCTT.

Ten or more counts support this clonotype. The chain recombines TRBV19 with TRBJ2-1; D unclear. The germline V gene has CDR1 LNHDA and CDR2 SQIVND (reference sequence). V lost 5 bases and J lost 8, with 16 bases in between. The length of the CDR3 is 14 residues. In DNA form, the CDR3 reads TGTGCCAGTAGTTCTCCCCTACGTCGCGATGAGCAGTTCTTC. It yields the protein CASSSPLRRDEQFF.

This clonotype was observed at least ten times. Its ends do not fully match the called genes, so a read error is possible. This chain connects TRBV6-6 to TRBJ2-7; D gene uncertain. CDR3 size: 16 residues. Germline CDR1 reads MNHNY; CDR2 reads SVGAGI (reference sequence). The DNA for the CDR3 is TGTGCCAGCAGTCACTCTTTGGGCGAGAAACTGGGGGAGCAGTACTTC. Amino acids: CASSHSLGEKLGEQYF.

The V and J genes are TRBV20-1 and TRBJ2-5, with D maybe TRBD1 (5 bases). Trimming took off 3 bases at V and 4 bases at J, with 12 bases between the two ends. The CDR3 sequence is 13 residues long. CDR1 is DFQATT, CDR2 SNEGSKA, per germline (reference sequence). As DNA, the CDR3 is TGCAGTGCTAGTGTGGGGCGAGGAGAGACCCAGTACTTC. Amino acid sequence: CSASVGRGETQYF.